The following is a T cell receptor (beta chain) sequence with its context. Its antigen is not identified. This entry comes from a study of shared clonotypes between healthy human individuals. Findings and caveats of the study: Clonotype sharing levels among donors were expected to vary with sequencing depth.

The naive CD8 population came from CD45RO-negative cells selected for CCR7, without terminally differentiated effector memory CD45RA+ cells. About 30,000 T cell genomes (approximately 190 ng DNA) went into each sorted-subset replicate. Clones were read by immunoSEQ multiplex PCR, and TCRdb kept only the in-frame ones, dropping some. This table holds around 2,000,000 clones, 85% to 95% found once. The CDR3 is 17 amino acids. V lost 1 base and J 0 bases, leaving 15 bases between the germline ends. Germline-derived CDR1 and CDR2 are PRHDT and FYEKMQ (reference sequence). This clonotype originated in a man aged 18 to 30 in good health. Sequenced input: naive CD8+ T cells sorted from blood. The chain links TRBV13 to TRBJ1-1; tentatively, D is TRBD1 (6 bases). In DNA, the CDR3 is TGTGCCAGCAGCTTAGTACAGGGCCCTATTATGAACACTGAAGCTTTCTTT. Protein sequence: CASSLVQGPIMNTEAFF.